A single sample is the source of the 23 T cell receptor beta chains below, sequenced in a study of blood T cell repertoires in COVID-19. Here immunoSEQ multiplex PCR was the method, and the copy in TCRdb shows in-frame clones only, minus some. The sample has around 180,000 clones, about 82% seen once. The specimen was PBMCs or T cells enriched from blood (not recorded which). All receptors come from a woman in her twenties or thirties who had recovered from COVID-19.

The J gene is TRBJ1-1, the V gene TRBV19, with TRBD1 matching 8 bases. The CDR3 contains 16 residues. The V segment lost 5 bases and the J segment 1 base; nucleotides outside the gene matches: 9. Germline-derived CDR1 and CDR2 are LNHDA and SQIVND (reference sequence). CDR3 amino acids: CASSLDRTGWNTEAFF. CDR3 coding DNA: TGTGCCAGTAGTCTCGACAGGACAGGGTGGAACACTGAAGCTTTCTTT. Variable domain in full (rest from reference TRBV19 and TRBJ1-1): DGGITQSPKYLFRKEGQNVTLSCEQNLNHDAMYWYRQDPGQGLRLIYYSQIVNDFQKGDIAEGYSVSREKKESFPLTVTSAQKNPTAFYLCASSLDRTGWNTEAFFGQGTRLTVV.

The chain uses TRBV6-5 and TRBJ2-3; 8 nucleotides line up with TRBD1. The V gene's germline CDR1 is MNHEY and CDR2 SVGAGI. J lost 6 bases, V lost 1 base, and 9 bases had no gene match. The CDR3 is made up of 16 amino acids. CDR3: CASSYWGQVLTDTQYF. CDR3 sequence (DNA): TGTGCCAGCAGTTACTGGGGACAGGTATTGACTGATACGCAGTATTTT.

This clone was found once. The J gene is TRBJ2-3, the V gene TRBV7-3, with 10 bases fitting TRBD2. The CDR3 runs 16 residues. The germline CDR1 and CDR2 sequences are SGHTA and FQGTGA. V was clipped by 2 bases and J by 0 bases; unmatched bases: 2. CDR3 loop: CASSLGTSESTDTQYF. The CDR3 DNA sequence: TGTGCCAGCAGCTTAGGGACTAGCGAGAGCACAGATACGCAGTATTTT.

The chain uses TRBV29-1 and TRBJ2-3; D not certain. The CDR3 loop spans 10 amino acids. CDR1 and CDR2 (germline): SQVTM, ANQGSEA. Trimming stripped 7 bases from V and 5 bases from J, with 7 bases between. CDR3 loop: CSAAEDTQYF. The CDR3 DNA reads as TGCAGCGCTGCGGAAGATACGCAGTATTTT.

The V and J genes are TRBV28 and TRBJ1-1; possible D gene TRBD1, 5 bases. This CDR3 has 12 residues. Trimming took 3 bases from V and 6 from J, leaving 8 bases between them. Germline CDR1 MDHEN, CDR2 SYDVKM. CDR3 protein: CASSFDRAEAFF. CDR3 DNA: TGTGCCAGCAGTTTTGACAGAGCTGAAGCTTTCTTT.

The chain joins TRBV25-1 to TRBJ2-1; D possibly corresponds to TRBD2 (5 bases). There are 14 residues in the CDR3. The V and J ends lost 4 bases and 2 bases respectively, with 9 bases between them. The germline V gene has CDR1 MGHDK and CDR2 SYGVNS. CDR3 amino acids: CASSGRRTYNEQFF. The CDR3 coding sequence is TGTGCCAGCAGTGGGAGGAGGACCTACAATGAGCAGTTCTTC. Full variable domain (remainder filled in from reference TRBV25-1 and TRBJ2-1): EADIYQTPRYLVIGTGKKITLECSQTMGHDKMYWYQQDPGMELHLIHYSYGVNSTEKGDLSSESTVSRIRTEHFPLTLESARPSHTSQYLCASSGRRTYNEQFFGPGTRLTVL.

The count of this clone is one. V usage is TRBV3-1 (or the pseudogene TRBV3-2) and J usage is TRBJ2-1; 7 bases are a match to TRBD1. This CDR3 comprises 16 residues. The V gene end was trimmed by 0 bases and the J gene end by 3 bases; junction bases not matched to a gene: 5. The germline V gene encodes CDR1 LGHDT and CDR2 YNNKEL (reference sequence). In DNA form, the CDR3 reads TGTGCCAGCAGCCAAGAAGGACCAGGGGGCTACAATGAGCAGTTCTTC. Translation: CASSQEGPGGYNEQFF.

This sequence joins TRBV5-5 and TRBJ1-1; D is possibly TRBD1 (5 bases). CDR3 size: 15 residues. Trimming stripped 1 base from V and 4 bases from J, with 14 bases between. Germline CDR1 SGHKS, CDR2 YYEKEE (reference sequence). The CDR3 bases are TGTGCCAGCAGCTTGTCATTCTCAGGGATCACTGAAGCTTTCTTT. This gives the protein CASSLSFSGITEAFF.

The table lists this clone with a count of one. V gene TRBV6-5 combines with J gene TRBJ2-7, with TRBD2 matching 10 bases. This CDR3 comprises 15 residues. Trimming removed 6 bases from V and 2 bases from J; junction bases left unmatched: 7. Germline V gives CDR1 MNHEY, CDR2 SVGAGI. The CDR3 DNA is TGTGCCAGCAGCCATAAGCGGGAGGGCCCCTACGAGCAGTACTTC. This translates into CASSHKREGPYEQYF.

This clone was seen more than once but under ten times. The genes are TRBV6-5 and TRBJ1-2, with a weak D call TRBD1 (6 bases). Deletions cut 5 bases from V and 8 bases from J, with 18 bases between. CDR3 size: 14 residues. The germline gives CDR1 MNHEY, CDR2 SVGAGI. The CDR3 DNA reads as TGTGCCAGCAGTACCCCCGACAGGACGGGGGGCTACACCTTC. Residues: CASSTPDRTGGYTF.

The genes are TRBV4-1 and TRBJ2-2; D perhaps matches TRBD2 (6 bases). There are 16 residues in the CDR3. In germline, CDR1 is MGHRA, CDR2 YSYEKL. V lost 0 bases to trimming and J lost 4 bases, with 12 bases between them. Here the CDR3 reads CASSQEPSGLTGELFF. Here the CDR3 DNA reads TGCGCCAGCAGCCAAGAACCCAGCGGGCTCACCGGGGAGCTGTTTTTT.

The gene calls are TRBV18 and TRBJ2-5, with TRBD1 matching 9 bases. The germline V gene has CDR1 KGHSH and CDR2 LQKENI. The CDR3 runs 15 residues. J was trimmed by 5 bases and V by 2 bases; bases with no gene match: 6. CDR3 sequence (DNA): TGTGCCAGCTCACCAGGGGGACAGGGATGGGAGACCCAGTACTTC. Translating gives CASSPGGQGWETQYF.

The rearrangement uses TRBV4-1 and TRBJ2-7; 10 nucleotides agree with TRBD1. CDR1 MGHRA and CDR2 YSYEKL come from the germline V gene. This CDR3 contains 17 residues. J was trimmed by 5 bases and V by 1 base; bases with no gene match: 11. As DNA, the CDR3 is TGCGCCAGCAGCCAAGTCCTCCGAGGGGACAGGGGAAACGAGCAGTACTTC. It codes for CASSQVLRGDRGNEQYF.

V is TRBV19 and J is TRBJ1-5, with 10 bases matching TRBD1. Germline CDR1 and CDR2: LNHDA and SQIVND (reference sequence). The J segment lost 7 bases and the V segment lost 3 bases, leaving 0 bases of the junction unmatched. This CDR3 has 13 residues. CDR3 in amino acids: CASSMTGGQPQHF. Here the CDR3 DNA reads TGTGCCAGTAGTATGACAGGGGGCCAGCCCCAGCATTTT. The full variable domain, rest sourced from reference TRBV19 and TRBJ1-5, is DGGITQSPKYLFRKEGQNVTLSCEQNLNHDAMYWYRQDPGQGLRLIYYSQIVNDFQKGDIAEGYSVSREKKESFPLTVTSAQKNPTAFYLCASSMTGGQPQHFGDGTRLSIL.

CDR3 bases: TGTGCCAGCAGCTTGTTGGGCCGCTCAGTTGATACGCAGTATTTT. Translating it yields CASSLLGRSVDTQYF. J is TRBJ2-3 and V is TRBV5-6; D is unresolved. Deletions cut 1 base from V and 6 bases from J, with 15 bases between. Germline loops: CDR1 SGHDT, CDR2 YYEEEE. The CDR3 is 15 residues long.

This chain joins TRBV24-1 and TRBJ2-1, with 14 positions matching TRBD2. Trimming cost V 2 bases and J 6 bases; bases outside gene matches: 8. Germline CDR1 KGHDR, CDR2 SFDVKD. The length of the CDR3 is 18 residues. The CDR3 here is CATSDWVGTSGSPNEQFF. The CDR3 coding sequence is TGTGCCACCAGTGATTGGGTGGGGACTAGCGGGAGCCCCAATGAGCAGTTCTTC.

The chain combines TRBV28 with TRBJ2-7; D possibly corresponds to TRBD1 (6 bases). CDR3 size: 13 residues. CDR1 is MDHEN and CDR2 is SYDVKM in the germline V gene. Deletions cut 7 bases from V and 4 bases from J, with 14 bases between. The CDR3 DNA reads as TGTGCCAGCAAACAACAGGGTTCGTACGAGCAGTACTTC. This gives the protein CASKQQGSYEQYF.

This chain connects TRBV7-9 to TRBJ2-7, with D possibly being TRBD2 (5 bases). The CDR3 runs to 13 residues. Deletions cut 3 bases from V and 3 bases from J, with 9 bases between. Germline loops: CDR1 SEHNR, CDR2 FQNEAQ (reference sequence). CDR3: CASSFGGDYEQYF. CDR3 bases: TGTGCCAGCAGCTTCGGAGGAGACTACGAGCAGTACTTC.

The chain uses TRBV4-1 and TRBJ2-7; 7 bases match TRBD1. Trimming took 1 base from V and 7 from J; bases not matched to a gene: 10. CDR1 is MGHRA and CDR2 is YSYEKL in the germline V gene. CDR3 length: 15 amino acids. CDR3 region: CASSQVDRTPGEQYF. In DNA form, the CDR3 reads TGCGCCAGCAGCCAAGTGGACAGGACCCCTGGGGAGCAGTACTTC.

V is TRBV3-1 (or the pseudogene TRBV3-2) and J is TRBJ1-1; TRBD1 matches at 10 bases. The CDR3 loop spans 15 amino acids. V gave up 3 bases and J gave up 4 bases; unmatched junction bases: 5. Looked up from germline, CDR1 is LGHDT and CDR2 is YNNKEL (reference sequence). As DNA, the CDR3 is TGTGCCAGCAGCCAGGGAGACAGGGGGCTCACTGAAGCTTTCTTT. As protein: CASSQGDRGLTEAFF.

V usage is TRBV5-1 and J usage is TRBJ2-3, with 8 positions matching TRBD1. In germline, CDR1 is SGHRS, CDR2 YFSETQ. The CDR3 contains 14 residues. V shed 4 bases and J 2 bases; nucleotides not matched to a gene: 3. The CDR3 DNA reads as TGCGCCAGCAGCCCGACAGGGGCCACAGATACGCAGTATTTT. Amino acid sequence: CASSPTGATDTQYF.

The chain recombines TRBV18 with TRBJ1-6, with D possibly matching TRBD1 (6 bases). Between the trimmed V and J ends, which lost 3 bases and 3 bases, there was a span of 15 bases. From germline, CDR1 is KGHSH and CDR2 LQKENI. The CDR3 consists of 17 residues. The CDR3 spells CASSPLRQDRYNSPLHF. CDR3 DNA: TGTGCCAGCTCACCCCTCAGACAGGACCGCTATAATTCACCCCTCCACTTT.

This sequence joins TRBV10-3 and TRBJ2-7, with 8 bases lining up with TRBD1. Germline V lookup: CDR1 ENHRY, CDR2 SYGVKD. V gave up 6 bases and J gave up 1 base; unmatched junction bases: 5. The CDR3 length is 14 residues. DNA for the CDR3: TGTGCCATCAGCTCCAACAGGGGGTCCTACGAGCAGTACTTC. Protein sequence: CAISSNRGSYEQYF.